This T cell receptor beta chain was captured in a study of T cells in Graves' hyperthyroidism and ophthalmopathy (dated by TCRdb to about 2019). In the study overall: Peripheral blood samples were taken at initial diagnosis, before any treatment was given. The paper describes TCR Vbeta CDR3 sequencing of fewer than 150 peripheral blood samples, made up of 43 ophthalmopathy patients, 70 to 75 hyperthyroidism patients and 17 progressor patients. TCR V-J signatures able to tell the groups apart were searched for in a discovery cohort of 100 patients, of whom 43 had Graves' ophthalmopathy and more than 55 had stable Graves' hyperthyroidism. The study also compared thyroid tissue and blood T-cell repertoires from about six Graves' hyperthyroidism patients. Whether ophthalmopathy could be predicted prospectively was tested in an independent validation cohort made up of 18 to 20 hyperthyroidism patients plus 17 patients who later progressed to ophthalmopathy. Following sampling, methimazole starting at 30 mg daily was given to hyperthyroidism patients, and high-dose intravenous methylprednisolone was given to ophthalmopathy patients. The 80 to 100 discovery patients were randomly divided into training and test sets at a 7:3 ratio.

Results and caveats for the whole study, not just this receptor: In validation, progression to ophthalmopathy was predicted by the model with 55% to 71% sensitivity and approximately 78% specificity, a median of roughly 6 months before onset. Most expanded thyroid clonotypes (frequency above 0.001) were also detected in blood, suggesting blood repertoires may reflect thyroid immune responses. In cross-validation, a model built on a 13 V-J signature told ophthalmopathy apart from stable hyperthyroidism with 87.88% sensitivity and approximately 84% specificity, and in testing the same model reached 80%/75%. No statistical method was used to fix the sample size in advance, and group allocation was not hidden from the investigators.

From cysteine to phenylalanine, the CDR3 is 18 amino acids long. The retained sequence is limited to the CDR3, 54 bases, with the frame set at the first base. Reading the germline V gene gives CDR1 LGHNT and CDR2 FRNRAP. This clonotype was counted only a few times. It lacks a known antigen. The germline gene is not matched at one end of the junction; a read error may be the cause. Ophthalmopathy patients had moderately to severely active disease, Clinical Activity Score of at least 3, NOSPECS grade of at least 4, and duration under 3 months. Any patient with an uncontrolled infection, another autoimmune disease, pregnancy or lactation was excluded. Clinical symptoms, serum thyroxine and TRAb, thyroid ultrasound, and orbital computed tomography formed the basis for the diagnoses. PBMCs were isolated from more than 8 ml of fresh peripheral blood by Ficoll-Paque density gradient centrifugation. Total RNA was extracted with Trizol reagent, and quality was checked on an Agilent 2100 Bioanalyzer.

Amplification of TCR beta CDR3 regions was carried out from RNA transcripts. The first round of RT-PCR for the TCR CDR3 was performed with the HTBI primer set and the Qiagen OneStep RT-PCR kit. Libraries were constructed in a second round of multiplex PCR, after which size selection and purification were performed. Libraries were sequenced paired-end with 100 bp reads on an Illumina HiSeq2000. The paper's processing steps were these. SOAPnuke was used to process the raw data, throwing out any read that contained adapters or uncalled bases, had a mean Phred below 15, or lacked an exact constant-primer or identifier match. High-quality paired reads were merged using COPE v1.2.5, and each unique nucleotide sequence was defined as a clonotype. MiTCR v1.1 was used to align the clonotypes against IMGT TRBV, TRBD and TRBJ reference segments. The analysis was restricted to V-J combinations with a frequency above 0.0001, which together covered 99.2% of the repertoires. A TCS score was defined as the ratio of F50 (clonal expansion) to E x V (chaos), with BLOSUM62-based TCRdist applied between CDR3 peptides within each V-J. Welch's t-statistics and random forest reduced just over 500 V-J features to some 14, which were used in a naive Bayes classifier (R e1071). TCRdb reworked the public reads: Q25 trimming with fastp, MiXCR clone assembly, productive beta chains retained. Every entry covers one CDR3 protein and lists the most common genes and DNA from its rows. The V and J calls here are based on TCRdb, not the publication. Recorded for this sample are about 600,000 distinct CDR3 sequences; 14% of them occurred a single time. The biggest ten clones account for roughly 7.7% of the sample.

The sequence came from a young woman with Graves' ophthalmopathy. The chain joins TRBV12-5 to TRBJ1-1; a stretch of 8 junction bases matches TRBD1. Material: blood. The CDR3 protein: CTSGLVAPPPGQDTEAFF. The DNA sequence is given as TGTACTAGTGGTTTGGTAGCCCCCCCCCCGGGACAGGACACTGAAGCTTTCTTT.